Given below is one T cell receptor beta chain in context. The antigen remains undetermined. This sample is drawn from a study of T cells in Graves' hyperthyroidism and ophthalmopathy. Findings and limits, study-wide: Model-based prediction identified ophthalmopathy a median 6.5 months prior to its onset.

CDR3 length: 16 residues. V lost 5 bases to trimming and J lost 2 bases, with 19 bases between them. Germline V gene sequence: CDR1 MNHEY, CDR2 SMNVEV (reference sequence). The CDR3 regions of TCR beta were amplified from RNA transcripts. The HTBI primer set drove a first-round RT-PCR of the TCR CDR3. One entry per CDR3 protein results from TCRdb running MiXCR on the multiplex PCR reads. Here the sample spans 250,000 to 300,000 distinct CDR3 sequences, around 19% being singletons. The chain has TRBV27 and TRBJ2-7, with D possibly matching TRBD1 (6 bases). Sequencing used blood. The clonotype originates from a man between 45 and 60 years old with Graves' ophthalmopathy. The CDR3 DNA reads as TGTGCCAGCAGTCCCCTCCTCGGGACAAGTCCCTACGAGCAGTACTTC. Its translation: CASSPLLGTSPYEQYF.